The present T cell receptor beta chain was sequenced within a study of blood T cell repertoires in COVID-19. Study-level background: The United States, Italy and Spain supplied acute and convalescent COVID-19 samples.

Participants were placed into cohorts based on the clinical history they reported. The CDR3 length is 14 residues. Deletions cut 4 bases from V and 5 bases from J, with 14 bases between. Germline CDR1 reads MNHEY; CDR2 reads SVGAGI. Assay: immunoSEQ multiplex PCR; the TCRdb copy retains only in-frame clones and omits some. Here the sample spans hundreds of thousands of clones, nearly 90% being singletons. This clone has only one observation. The sequence derives from a woman in her forties with acute COVID-19. The chain couples TRBV6-5 to TRBJ1-1; D is possibly TRBD1 (6 bases). The sample comprised PBMCs or T cells enriched from blood (not recorded which). CDR3 nucleotide sequence: TGTGCCAGCAGTTCGGAACAGGGAGTTACTGAAGCTTTCTTT. Encoded protein: CASSSEQGVTEAFF.